Sequencing of this TCR beta chain was carried out in a study of glioma-infiltrating T cells after dendritic cell vaccination. At the level of the study: Dendritic cells derived from monocytes and pulsed with autologous tumor lysate formed the vaccine. Notes on the study in general: Patients with more pretreatment TILs had longer time to progression and survival.

On this clone: Its antigen remains unknown.

The CDR3 contains 16 residues. The junction had 7 bases not matched to a gene; V was cut back by 5 bases and J by 6 bases. The germline CDR1 and CDR2 sequences are SGHTA and FQGTGA. Time point defined: after dendritic cell vaccination, including at tumor progression/relapse. PBMC were collected before vaccination, two weeks after the third vaccination, and at progression. Produced via immunoSEQ multiplex PCR; TCRdb's table is partial and in-frame only. The sample consists of under 130,000 clones, 90% of them appearing once. The source material was blood, sampled after dendritic cell vaccination. The chain couples TRBV7-3 to TRBJ2-1, with 13 bases matching TRBD2. The clonotype was recovered from a human donor with glioblastoma. Written as DNA, the CDR3 is TGTGCCAGCAGCCCGCAGGGACTAGCGGGAACCAATGAGCAGTTCTTC. Amino acid sequence: CASSPQGLAGTNEQFF.